The next 32 T cell receptor beta chains were all read from a single sample in a study of siplizumab effects on memory and regulatory T cells. This table comes from immunoSEQ multiplex PCR, and its TCRdb copy is limited to in-frame clones, with some not included. The table has approximately 70,000 clones, 91% seen once. Sequenced sample: CD8+ T cells sorted from blood. Receptors originate from a human donor in good health.

V is TRBV9 and J is TRBJ1-1; no firm D call. The CDR3 runs 12 residues. CDR1 SGDLS and CDR2 YYNGEE come from the germline V gene. V lost 3 bases and J 3 bases, leaving 6 bases between the germline ends. This CDR3 is CASSGRDTEAFF. The CDR3 DNA is TGTGCCAGCAGCGGGAGGGACACTGAAGCTTTCTTT.

The CDR3 here is CASSLDRAWLGYTF. CDR3 coding DNA: TGTGCCAGCAGCTTGGACAGGGCTTGGTTGGGCTACACCTTC. The rearrangement joins TRBV5-6 to TRBJ1-2; D may be TRBD1 (6 bases). The CDR3 sequence is 14 residues long. CDR1 and CDR2 from the germline V gene are SGHDT and YYEEEE. V lost 0 bases and J 8 bases, leaving 14 bases between the germline ends. Based on the CDR3 plus reference TRBV5-6 and TRBJ1-2, the full variable domain is DAGVTQSPTHLIKTRGQQVTLRCSPKSGHDTVSWYQQALGQGPQFIFQYYEEEERQRGNFPDRFSGHQFPNYSSELNVNALLLGDSALYLCASSLDRAWLGYTFGSGTRLTVV.

The J gene is TRBJ1-1, the V gene TRBV29-1, with D unresolved. CDR3 length equals 14 residues. Germline CDR1 SQVTM, CDR2 ANQGSEA. Between the trimmed V and J ends, which lost 4 bases and 0 bases, there was a span of 12 bases. DNA for the CDR3: TGCAGCGTTGGTTCTTCCGCCATGAACACTGAAGCTTTCTTT. It translates to CSVGSSAMNTEAFF.

The genes are TRBV5-6 and TRBJ1-5; D perhaps matches TRBD1 (5 bases). The germline V gene has CDR1 SGHDT and CDR2 YYEEEE. V was pared by 4 bases and J by 4 bases, with 12 bases between. The CDR3 runs to 14 residues. The CDR3 here is CASSPGAGNQPQHF. The CDR3 DNA sequence: TGTGCCAGCAGCCCTGGGGCGGGGAATCAGCCCCAGCATTTT.

J is TRBJ2-7 and V is TRBV4-1; D is unclear. V was trimmed by 1 base and J by 4 bases, leaving 5 bases between them. This CDR3 spans 12 amino acids. Germline V lookup: CDR1 MGHRA, CDR2 YSYEKL. The CDR3 protein is CASSQGGYEQYF. In DNA, the CDR3 is TGCGCCAGCAGCCAAGGTGGTTACGAGCAGTACTTC.

V gene TRBV5-8 combines with J gene TRBJ2-7; 9 nucleotides line up with TRBD1. There are 15 residues in the CDR3. The V segment lost 4 bases and the J segment 5 bases; nucleotides outside the gene matches: 10. CDR1 is SGHTS and CDR2 is YDEGEE in the germline V gene. This CDR3 is CASSQDPGTGNEQYF. The DNA for the CDR3 is TGTGCCAGCAGCCAAGACCCCGGGACAGGGAACGAGCAGTACTTC. Full variable domain (outside the CDR3, taken from reference TRBV5-8 and TRBJ2-7): EAGVTQSPTHLIKTRGQQATLRCSPISGHTSVYWYQQALGLGLQFLLWYDEGEERNRGNFPPRFSGRQFPNYSSELNVNALELEDSALYLCASSQDPGTGNEQYFGPGTRLTVT.

This clone was seen only once. V usage is TRBV19 and J usage is TRBJ2-7; 7 nucleotides align to TRBD1. Germline loops: CDR1 LNHDA, CDR2 SQIVND (reference sequence). The CDR3 is made up of 13 amino acids. Losses at the gene ends were 8 bases for V and 3 bases for J; bases not matched to a gene: 7. This CDR3 reads CASRQGGGYEQYF. The CDR3 DNA reads TGTGCCAGTCGACAGGGCGGAGGCTACGAGCAGTACTTC. Supplemented by reference TRBV19 and TRBJ2-7, the full variable domain reads DGGITQSPKYLFRKEGQNVTLSCEQNLNHDAMYWYRQDPGQGLRLIYYSQIVNDFQKGDIAEGYSVSREKKESFPLTVTSAQKNPTAFYLCASRQGGGYEQYFGPGTRLTVT.

The chain recombines TRBV5-6 with TRBJ2-1; 14 bases line up with TRBD2. CDR3 size: 18 residues. The ends lost 0 bases at V and 4 bases at J; junction bases unmatched: 6. CDR1 is SGHDT and CDR2 is YYEEEE in the germline V gene. CDR3 loop: CASSLVGTSGRRYNEQFF. CDR3 nucleotides: TGTGCCAGCAGCTTGGTGGGGACTAGCGGGAGACGATACAATGAGCAGTTCTTC.

The chain joins TRBV7-2 to TRBJ2-3; 7 bases fit TRBD2. This CDR3 is built from 16 residues. In germline, CDR1 is SGHTA, CDR2 FQGNSA. The V segment lost 4 bases and the J segment 2 bases; nucleotides outside the gene matches: 9. The CDR3 coding sequence is TGTGCCAGCAGCTCCGGTAAGGCGGGGGTCACAGATACGCAGTATTTT. Amino acid sequence: CASSSGKAGVTDTQYF.

The V call is TRBV4-1, the J call TRBJ1-4; D call uncertain. Deletions cut 4 bases from V and 11 bases from J, with 14 bases between. CDR3 length: 13 amino acids. Germline CDR1 and CDR2: MGHRA and YSYEKL. In DNA form, the CDR3 reads TGCGCCAGCAGCCCCCTTCAAGAGGGCAAACTGTTTTTT. This encodes CASSPLQEGKLFF.

This chain joins TRBV2 and TRBJ1-5; possibly TRBD1 for D (6 bases). V lost 6 bases and J 1 base, leaving 7 bases between the germline ends. Germline V lookup: CDR1 SNHLY, CDR2 FYNNEI. This CDR3 is 13 amino acids long. In DNA, the CDR3 is TGTGCCAGCAGCGGACAGAGCAATCAGCCCCAGCATTTT. This codes for CASSGQSNQPQHF.

The V and J genes are TRBV29-1 and TRBJ1-2; TRBD1 matches at 9 bases. The trim removed 4 bases at V and 3 bases at J, leaving 6 bases unmatched. The germline gives CDR1 SQVTM, CDR2 ANQGSEA. This CDR3 comprises 14 residues. The CDR3 DNA is TGCAGCGTTGTTGGGGACAGGGCGGACTATGGCTACACCTTC. Protein product: CSVVGDRADYGYTF.

The gene calls are TRBV9 and TRBJ2-2; TRBD1 or TRBD2 may be the D gene (5 bases each). Germline CDR1 SGDLS, CDR2 YYNGEE. This CDR3 is built from 15 residues. V lost 0 bases and J 1 base, leaving 7 bases between the germline ends. The DNA of the CDR3 is TGTGCCAGCAGCGTAGTTGGGGGGAACACCGGGGAGCTGTTTTTT. It yields the protein CASSVVGGNTGELFF.

The chain uses TRBV6-1 and TRBJ2-7; D is ambiguous. V was pared by 7 bases and J by 0 bases, with 1 base between. CDR1 and CDR2 (germline): MNHNS, SASEGT. CDR3 length: 10 residues. CDR3 in amino acids: CASNSYEQYF. CDR3 nucleotide sequence: TGTGCCAGCAACTCCTACGAGCAGTACTTC.

This chain links TRBV19 with TRBJ2-7, with D possibly TRBD1 on 6 matching bases. Trimming stripped 10 bases from V and 6 bases from J, with 13 bases between. The CDR3 runs to 11 residues. Looked up from germline, CDR1 is LNHDA and CDR2 is SQIVND (reference sequence). CDR3 nucleotides: TGTGCCACCAAAGGGGGTCCCGAGCAGTACTTC. As protein: CATKGGPEQYF.

This clone was seen only once. Here the CDR3 reads CASSLSGDRAETQYF. For the CDR3, the DNA is TGTGCCAGCAGTCTGAGCGGGGACAGAGCCGAGACCCAGTACTTC. The chain couples TRBV7-6 to TRBJ2-5, with D possibly called TRBD1 or TRBD2 (7 bases each). CDR1 is SGHVS and CDR2 is FNYEAQ in the germline V gene. V was cut by 6 bases and J by 5 bases, with 19 bases left in between. The CDR3 has 15 residues.

The chain recombines TRBV27 with TRBJ1-6; a possible D gene is TRBD1 (5 bases). Deletions cut 5 bases from V and 8 bases from J, with 13 bases between. Germline CDR1 and CDR2: MNHEY and SMNVEV (reference sequence). CDR3 size: 14 residues. CDR3 sequence reads: CASSPSTAYSPLHF. DNA for the CDR3: TGTGCCAGCAGTCCATCGACAGCCTATTCACCCCTCCACTTT.

This chain links TRBV7-6 with TRBJ1-1; 7 bases are shared with TRBD1. Germline trimming cut 5 bases from V and 1 base from J; bases unmatched to any gene: 7. Looked up from germline, CDR1 is SGHVS and CDR2 is FNYEAQ. The length of the CDR3 is 15 residues. The CDR3 nucleotides are TGTGCCAGCAGCCTCCGACAGGGTTGGAACACTGAAGCTTTCTTT. Residues: CASSLRQGWNTEAFF.

This clone was found once. The chain uses TRBV2 and TRBJ2-1, with D tentatively TRBD2 (5 bases). CDR1 SNHLY and CDR2 FYNNEI come from the germline V gene. The V gene lost 3 bases and the J gene lost 5 bases, with 8 bases spanning the gap. The CDR3 is 13 residues long. DNA of the CDR3: TGTGCCAGCAGTGAGGTCGGGAACAATGAGCAGTTCTTC. It encodes CASSEVGNNEQFF.

The chain is built from TRBV4-1 and TRBJ2-1; 9 bases are a match to TRBD1. Germline-derived CDR1 and CDR2 are MGHRA and YSYEKL. With V trimmed by 2 bases and J by 6 bases, 8 bases remained unmatched. The CDR3 spans 16 residues. In DNA, the CDR3 is TGCGCCAGCAGCCAAATGGGGACAGGGCGGTCCAATGAGCAGTTCTTC. It specifies CASSQMGTGRSNEQFF.

The rearrangement uses TRBV25-1 and TRBJ2-3; unclear D gene. The CDR3 has 11 amino acids. Trimming cost V 8 bases and J 2 bases, with 5 bases left between them. Germline loops: CDR1 MGHDK, CDR2 SYGVNS. The CDR3 DNA follows: TGTGCCAGCGGGGTCACAGATACGCAGTATTTT. Residues: CASGVTDTQYF.

The chain is built from TRBV6-1 and TRBJ1-1; no firm D call. Germline CDR1 reads MNHNS; CDR2 reads SASEGT. Between the trimmed V and J ends, which lost 5 bases and 3 bases, there was a span of 7 bases. The CDR3 spans 12 residues. The CDR3 nucleotides are TGTGCCAGCAGTCCCAGTTACACTGAAGCTTTCTTT. Its protein product is CASSPSYTEAFF.

The V gene is TRBV5-6, the J gene TRBJ2-5; no clear D gene. The CDR3 has 11 residues. In germline, CDR1 is SGHDT, CDR2 YYEEEE. The V gene lost 2 bases and the J gene lost 3 bases, with 2 bases spanning the gap. CDR3 in DNA: TGTGCCAGCAGCTTCAAAGAGACCCAGTACTTC. Its translation: CASSFKETQYF.

The chain couples TRBV27 to TRBJ2-7, with 7 positions matching TRBD2. V was clipped by 2 bases and J by 5 bases; unmatched bases: 6. Per the germline V gene, CDR1 is MNHEY and CDR2 is SMNVEV (reference sequence). The length of the CDR3 is 14 residues. Here the CDR3 DNA reads TGTGCCAGCAGTTTAAACGGGAGGCCGGACGAGCAGTACTTC. As protein: CASSLNGRPDEQYF.

V gene TRBV10-3 combines with J gene TRBJ2-5; D is uncertain. The CDR3 is made up of 16 amino acids. Germline lookup yields CDR1 ENHRY and CDR2 SYGVKD. V was cut by 0 bases and J by 3 bases, with 14 bases left in between. The DNA for the CDR3 is TGTGCCATCAGTGAGTCTGTAGAGACACTTAAAGAGACCCAGTACTTC. This encodes CAISESVETLKETQYF.

The chain is built from TRBV9 and TRBJ2-3, with a tentative D call TRBD1 (6 bases). Trimming left V 7 bases short and J 5 bases short, with 23 bases between. The CDR3 is 16 amino acids. CDR1 SGDLS and CDR2 YYNGEE come from the germline V gene. The CDR3 nucleotides are TGTGCCAGCCCTCCCAGGGACACCGTCCTTTTAGATACGCAGTATTTT. Its translation is CASPPRDTVLLDTQYF. Supplemented by reference TRBV9 and TRBJ2-3, the full variable domain reads DSGVTQTPKHLITATGQRVTLRCSPRSGDLSVYWYQQSLDQGLQFLIQYYNGEERAKGNILERFSAQQFPDLHSELNLSSLELGDSALYFCASPPRDTVLLDTQYFGPGTRLTVL.

The chain joins TRBV7-2 to TRBJ2-3; unclear D gene. Germline V gene data show CDR1 as SGHTA and CDR2 as FQGNSA. Trimming removed 4 bases at V and 7 bases at J, with 9 bases between. The CDR3 has 12 residues. The CDR3, as DNA: TGTGCCAGCAGCTCCAAAGCTTATACGCAGTATTTT. It is translated as CASSSKAYTQYF.

CDR3 loop: CASSGQDREDEQYF. The CDR3 DNA follows: TGTGCCAGCAGTGGCCAGGACAGGGAGGACGAGCAGTACTTC. This chain links TRBV2 with TRBJ2-7, with 8 positions matching TRBD1. CDR1 is SNHLY and CDR2 is FYNNEI in the germline V gene. CDR3 length: 14 amino acids. J gave up 5 bases and V 4 bases, and 7 bases lay outside the gene matches.

A single count supports this clone. The rearrangement uses TRBV5-8 and TRBJ2-5, with 14 bases matching TRBD2. The CDR3 spans 16 residues. V gave up 0 bases and J gave up 4 bases; unmatched junction bases: 2. Germline CDR1 reads SGHTS; CDR2 reads YDEGEE. The CDR3 spells CASSLGLAGGAETQYF. Here the CDR3 DNA reads TGTGCCAGCAGCTTGGGACTAGCGGGGGGGGCAGAGACCCAGTACTTC.

The J gene is TRBJ2-7, the V gene TRBV7-6, with TRBD2 matching 9 bases. Germline-derived CDR1 and CDR2 are SGHVS and FNYEAQ. J was trimmed by 2 bases and V by 5 bases; bases with no gene match: 10. The CDR3 totals 16 residues. CDR3 sequence reads: CASSPLRTSAAYEQYF. CDR3 in DNA: TGTGCCAGCAGCCCCCTCAGGACTAGCGCAGCCTACGAGCAGTACTTC.

The gene calls are TRBV5-1 and TRBJ2-3, with D tentatively TRBD1 or TRBD2 (6 bases each). Germline V lookup: CDR1 SGHRS, CDR2 YFSETQ. With 4 bases removed from V and 0 bases from J, the gap between germline ends came to 12 bases. The CDR3 length is 15 residues. CDR3 coding DNA: TGCGCCAGCAGCCCGAGGAGGGGGAGCACAGATACGCAGTATTTT. Protein sequence: CASSPRRGSTDTQYF.

V usage is TRBV7-9 and J usage is TRBJ2-5; 11 bases are shared with TRBD1. The CDR3 covers 16 residues. Germline lookup yields CDR1 SEHNR and CDR2 FQNEAQ (reference sequence). The ends lost 5 bases at V and 5 bases at J; junction bases unmatched: 10. The CDR3 DNA reads TGTGCCAGCAGCCCAACCGGGACAGGGGGTTGGGAGACCCAGTACTTC. Its translation is CASSPTGTGGWETQYF. Combining the CDR3 with reference TRBV7-9 and TRBJ2-5 gives the whole variable domain DTGVSQNPRHKITKRGQNVTFRCDPISEHNRLYWYRQTLGQGPEFLTYFQNEAQLEKSRLLSDRFSAERPKGSFSTLEIQRTEQGDSAMYLCASSPTGTGGWETQYFGPGTRLLVL.